This entry lists 8 T cell receptor beta chains sequenced from one sample in a study of early T cells in non-severe SARS-CoV-2 infection. TCRdb re-analysed the 5' RACE reads in MiXCR, keeping a single row per CDR3 protein. The data show some 49,000 distinct CDR3 sequences, with 12% seen just once and roughly a tenth held by the top ten. The sequenced sample consisted of whole blood. The receptors were sampled from an adult who was a healthcare worker with PCR-confirmed SARS-CoV-2 infection or an uninfected control (not recorded which).

A few counts support this clonotype. This chain connects TRBV7-8 to TRBJ2-3; 10 bases map to TRBD2. CDR1 SGHVS and CDR2 FQNEAQ come from the germline V gene. Unmatched junction bases numbered 6, after V lost 3 bases and J lost 0 bases. The CDR3 extends over 17 amino acids. In nucleotides, the CDR3 is TGTGCCAGCAGCTTGTCTGGACTAGCGGCTAGCACAGATACGCAGTATTTT. Protein sequence: CASSLSGLAASTDTQYF. Together with reference TRBV7-8 and TRBJ2-3, the CDR3 gives the full variable domain: GAGVSQSPRYKVAKRGQDVALRCDPISGHVSLFWYQQALGQGPEFLTYFQNEAQLDKSGLPSDRFFAERPEGSVSTLKIQRTQQEDSAVYLCASSLSGLAASTDTQYFGPGTRLTVL.

This clonotype was seen a handful of times. This chain joins TRBV7-2 and TRBJ2-7; 7 positions agree with TRBD2. V shed 2 bases and J 4 bases; nucleotides not matched to a gene: 2. The germline CDR1 and CDR2 sequences are SGHTA and FQGNSA. The CDR3 is 13 residues long. The CDR3 region has the DNA TGTGCCAGCAGCTTAAGTAGCGGGTACGAGCAGTACTTC. Encoded protein: CASSLSSGYEQYF. Full variable domain (outside the CDR3, taken from reference TRBV7-2 and TRBJ2-7): GAGVSQSPSNKVTEKGKDVELRCDPISGHTALYWYRQSLGQGLEFLIYFQGNSAPDKSGLPSDRFSAERTGGSVSTLTIQRTQQEDSAVYLCASSLSSGYEQYFGPGTRLTVT.

This sequence joins TRBV12-3 or TRBV12-4 and TRBJ2-5; possible D gene TRBD1, 5 bases. The CDR3 consists of 14 residues. V lost 2 bases to trimming and J lost 4 bases, with 11 bases between them. The CDR3 loop is CASSLFRGAETQYF. CDR3 nucleotides: TGTGCCAGCAGTTTATTTAGGGGCGCAGAGACCCAGTACTTC.

This clonotype has only a few counts. This chain links TRBV6-1 with TRBJ1-6; 7 bases fit TRBD1. The germline V gene encodes CDR1 MNHNS and CDR2 SASEGT. This CDR3 comprises 15 residues. The junction had 9 bases not matched to a gene; V was cut back by 7 bases and J by 6 bases. CDR3 amino acids: CASTLWTGPNSPLHF. The CDR3 nucleotides are TGTGCCAGCACCCTGTGGACAGGTCCTAATTCACCCCTCCACTTT.

This chain uses TRBV5-1 with TRBJ2-7, with D uncertain. V dropped 5 bases and J dropped 2 bases, with 11 bases sitting between them. This CDR3 has 13 residues. Germline assignment: CDR1 SGHRS and CDR2 YFSETQ. The CDR3 DNA follows: TGCGCCAGCAGACCTCCTACCACCTACGAGCAGTACTTC. Protein product: CASRPPTTYEQYF.

The chain couples TRBV29-1 to TRBJ2-2, with 9 bases identical to TRBD1. V was pared by 5 bases and J by 4 bases, with 2 bases of the junction left unmatched. This CDR3 region has 13 residues. The germline V gene has CDR1 SQVTM and CDR2 ANQGSEA. CDR3 nucleotides: TGCAGCGTTCGACAGGGGGGCACCGGGGAGCTGTTTTTT. Protein sequence: CSVRQGGTGELFF.

The chain recombines TRBV2 with TRBJ1-6; 9 positions agree with TRBD1. Germline V gene lookup returns CDR1 SNHLY and CDR2 FYNNEI. V trimming: 6 bases; J trimming: 6 bases; junction bases outside the gene matches: 12. The CDR3 runs 17 residues. CDR3 sequence: CASRPRIRQGVNSPLHF. In DNA form, the CDR3 reads TGTGCCAGCAGACCACGGATCCGACAGGGGGTTAATTCACCCCTCCACTTT.

The CDR3 nucleotides read TGTGCCAGCAGCTTAACAGCCTACAATGAGCAGTTCTTC. It translates to CASSLTAYNEQFF. The chain links TRBV5-4 to TRBJ2-1, with no clear D. The CDR3 has 13 amino acids. V was clipped by 2 bases and J by 2 bases, with 5 bases between them. Germline V lookup: CDR1 SGHNT, CDR2 YYREEE (reference sequence).